A single sample gave rise to the 26 T cell receptor beta chains below, sequenced in a study of blood T cells in healthy people across ages. It was with a sample-barcoded 5' primer and a J-beta primer mix that a second PCR of roughly 6 to 12 cycles was run. TCRdb used MiXCR to reprocess the 5' RACE reads, holding one entry per CDR3 protein. This sample has 850,000 or so distinct CDR3 sequences, with under 35% found just once. The sequencing sample was made of blood. All receptors derive from a woman over 75 in good health.

Points on this clonotype: Just one base apart from a much larger clone, this may be a read error. This chain uses TRBV9 with TRBJ2-3; D remains ambiguous. The CDR3 runs to 12 residues. V was pared by 0 bases and J by 4 bases, with 3 bases between. Per germline, CDR1 SGDLS and CDR2 YYNGEE. CDR3 nucleotides: TGTGCCAGCAGCGTAGAGTCAGATACGCAGTATTTT. This sequence encodes CASSVESDTQYF.

The V and J genes are TRBV7-2 and TRBJ2-7; 8 positions agree with TRBD1. V was clipped by 3 bases and J by 6 bases; unmatched bases: 7. The germline V gene encodes CDR1 SGHTA and CDR2 FQGNSA. The CDR3 is 14 amino acids. CDR3 amino acids: CASSLSQGAREQYF. The CDR3 DNA reads as TGTGCCAGCAGCTTGAGCCAGGGGGCGCGCGAGCAGTACTTC.

This chain connects TRBV7-2 to TRBJ2-7; tentative D call: TRBD2 (6 bases). The CDR3 has 14 residues. Germline V CDR1 and CDR2: SGHTA, FQGNSA. Trimming cost V 0 bases and J 4 bases, with 10 bases left between them. The CDR3 region is CASSLALGGYEQYF. CDR3 DNA: TGTGCCAGCAGCTTAGCGCTGGGGGGTTACGAGCAGTACTTC.

This clonotype was observed many times. This chain uses TRBV29-1 with TRBJ2-3, with D possibly being TRBD2 (7 bases). V lost 6 bases to trimming and J lost 1 base, with 20 bases between them. From germline, CDR1 is SQVTM and CDR2 ANQGSEA. This CDR3 is built from 16 residues. In nucleotides, the CDR3 is TGCAGCGTCGGGGGGACCGCGGGGGCCCGCACAGATACGCAGTATTTT. It specifies CSVGGTAGARTDTQYF.

V and J are TRBV4-3 and TRBJ1-1, with D possibly being TRBD1 (6 bases). Trimming cost V 1 base and J 7 bases, with 13 bases left between them. The CDR3 spans 14 residues. Germline V gene sequence: CDR1 LGHNA, CDR2 YSLEER. CDR3 nucleotides: TGCGCCAGCAGCCAAGCGGGGGGCGCGGTTGAAGCTTTCTTT. This translates into CASSQAGGAVEAFF.

The table lists this clonotype with a few counts. The junction departs from the called germline gene at one end, perhaps through a read error. This sequence joins TRBV20-1 and TRBJ2-7, with TRBD2 matching over 8 bases. The CDR3 contains 15 residues. Germline CDR1 DFQATT, CDR2 SNEGSKA (reference sequence). The CDR3 DNA reads as TGCAGTGCTAGAGATCCGCGGGGGGCGTTCTACGGGCAGTACTTC. This encodes CSARDPRGAFYGQYF.

This clonotype occurred many times. The rearrangement uses TRBV7-2 and TRBJ2-1; unclear D gene. The CDR3 runs 17 residues. Germline values: CDR1 SGHTA, CDR2 FQGNSA. V was shortened by 1 base and J by 7 bases, with 20 bases between the two germline ends. The CDR3 protein is CASSLGPIVTTLNEQFF. The CDR3 DNA reads as TGTGCCAGCAGCTTAGGGCCAATTGTCACAACCCTAAATGAGCAGTTCTTC.

Ten or more counts support this clonotype. The chain recombines TRBV5-1 with TRBJ2-3; possible D gene TRBD2, 5 bases. Looked up from germline, CDR1 is SGHRS and CDR2 is YFSETQ. The CDR3 sequence is 15 residues long. V lost 4 bases and J lost 2, with 14 bases in between. The CDR3 DNA reads as TGCGCCAGCAGCGGACTGCCTCTGCACACAGATACGCAGTATTTT. Translation: CASSGLPLHTDTQYF.

This clonotype was counted at least ten times. The chain couples TRBV20-1 to TRBJ2-3; possible D gene TRBD2, 6 bases. Per the germline V gene, CDR1 is DFQATT and CDR2 is SNEGSKA (reference sequence). The ends were cut back, 2 bases at V and 0 bases at J, with 15 bases in the middle. The CDR3 sequence is 16 residues long. The CDR3 bases are TGCAGTGCTAGAAACCCTCGGGGGACTAGCACAGATACGCAGTATTTT. It is translated as CSARNPRGTSTDTQYF.

Of note for this clonotype: A read error may explain this, as a much larger clone is one base away. This chain connects TRBV6-2 or TRBV6-3 to TRBJ2-7; TRBD1 aligns across 9 bases. The end of the DNA fits TRBJ2-4 better, so the J call may be wrong. The V gene's germline CDR1 is MNHEY and CDR2 SVGEGT. The CDR3 is made up of 14 amino acids. CDR3 nucleotide sequence: TGTACCAGCAGTTACTCGGACAGGGGAAACATTCAGTACTTC. Its protein is CTSSYSDRGNIQYF.

This clonotype was seen ten or more times. CDR3 in amino acids: CASSRGTSGDPYNEQFF. In DNA form, the CDR3 reads TGTGCCAGCAGCCGCGGGACTAGCGGGGACCCCTACAATGAGCAGTTCTTC. V and J are TRBV9 and TRBJ2-1; 13 positions match TRBD2. CDR1 is SGDLS, CDR2 YYNGEE, per germline. This CDR3 comprises 17 residues. Losses at the gene ends were 4 bases for V and 2 bases for J; bases not matched to a gene: 6. Drawing the rest from reference TRBV9 and TRBJ2-1, the complete variable domain is DSGVTQTPKHLITATGQRVTLRCSPRSGDLSVYWYQQSLDQGLQFLIQYYNGEERAKGNILERFSAQQFPDLHSELNLSSLELGDSALYFCASSRGTSGDPYNEQFFGPGTRLTVL.

This chain's CDR3 is CASSLGVRSSYEQYF. CDR3 in DNA: TGTGCCAGCAGCCTTGGGGTAAGGAGCTCCTACGAGCAGTACTTC. V is TRBV11-2 and J is TRBJ2-7; the D is unclear. Trimming shortened V by 5 bases and J by 0 bases, and 14 bases separated the two germline ends. This CDR3 is built from 15 residues. Germline V CDR1 and CDR2: SGHAT, FQNNGV.

This chain links TRBV5-1 with TRBJ2-3, with 7 bases aligning to TRBD1. Germline CDR1 SGHRS, CDR2 YFSETQ. This CDR3 has 14 residues. V shed 3 bases, J shed 3 bases, and the junction held 4 bases outside the gene matches. CDR3 DNA sequence: TGCGCCAGCAGCTCGACAGGGAAGACAGATACGCAGTATTTT. It yields the protein CASSSTGKTDTQYF.

There are many counts of this clonotype. The CDR3 spells CSVGQTNYGYTF. The CDR3 nucleotides are TGCAGCGTTGGACAGACCAACTATGGCTACACCTTC. The V call is TRBV29-1, the J call TRBJ1-2; weak D call: TRBD1 (5 bases). Germline lookup yields CDR1 SQVTM and CDR2 ANQGSEA. Trimming cost V 4 bases and J 2 bases, with 8 bases left between them. This CDR3 region has 12 residues.

This clonotype was observed a handful of times. The chain employs TRBV5-6 and TRBJ1-1, with D maybe TRBD1 (5 bases). The length of the CDR3 is 15 residues. The V end lost 1 base, the J end lost 0 bases, and 10 bases lay between the germline ends. Germline V lookup: CDR1 SGHDT, CDR2 YYEEEE. This chain's CDR3 is CASSLNRGMNTEAFF. The CDR3 DNA sequence: TGTGCCAGCAGCTTGAATCGGGGCATGAACACTGAAGCTTTCTTT.

This clonotype was counted at least ten times. One junction end does not reproduce the germline sequence, and a read error may be involved. V usage is TRBV11-3 and J usage is TRBJ1-2, with unresolved D. Germline values: CDR1 SGHNT, CDR2 YENEEA. There are 13 residues in the CDR3. The CDR3 bases are TGCGCCAGCAGCTTGCGGGTAAACTATGGCTACACCTTC. It specifies CASSLRVNYGYTF. Filled out from reference TRBV11-3 and TRBJ1-2, the complete variable domain reads EAGVVQSPRYKIIEKKQPVAFWCNPISGHNTLYWYLQNLGQGPELLIRYENEEAVDDSQLPKDRFSAERLKGVDSTLKIQPAELGDSAVYLCASSLRVNYGYTFGSGTRLTVV.

The chain is built from TRBV5-8 and TRBJ1-1, with 7 bases identical to TRBD1. CDR1 SGHTS and CDR2 YDEGEE come from the germline V gene. Trimming cost V 4 bases and J 1 base; bases outside gene matches: 10. The CDR3 contains 16 residues. Here the CDR3 reads CASSIGTARTNTEAFF. The CDR3 nucleotides are TGTGCCAGCAGCATAGGGACAGCCAGAACGAACACTGAAGCTTTCTTT.

The sample holds a few counts of this clonotype. A read error may explain this, as a much larger clone is one base away. The chain recombines TRBV6-2 or TRBV6-3 with TRBJ2-7; TRBD2 might be the D (5 bases). The V end lost 0 bases, the J end lost 10 bases, and 16 bases lay between the germline ends. CDR1 is MNHEY, CDR2 SVGEGT, per germline. The CDR3 consists of 14 residues. The CDR3 DNA is TGTGCCAGCAGTTACTCGCGGGCCCAAGAGGCCCAGTACTTC. It codes for CASSYSRAQEAQYF.

On this clonotype itself: A read error is possible here, since a much larger clone lies one base away. This chain connects TRBV24-1 to TRBJ2-1, with D perhaps matching TRBD1 or TRBD2 (6 bases each). The CDR3 has 15 amino acids. Per germline, CDR1 KGHDR and CDR2 SFDVKD. CDR3 amino acids: CATSDLGAGEDERFF. CDR3 nucleotides: TGTGCCACCAGTGATTTGGGCGCAGGGGAGGATGAGCGGTTCTTC.

Concerning this clonotype: A much larger clone lies a single base off, so this may be a read error. This chain uses TRBV6-1 with TRBJ1-2, with 9 bases lining up with TRBD1. The germline CDR1 and CDR2 sequences are MNHNS and SASEGT. J gave up 3 bases and V 5 bases, and 10 bases lay outside the gene matches. The CDR3 has 16 amino acids. The CDR3 is CASSSTGTGKDYGYTF. The CDR3 coding sequence is TGTGCCAGCAGTTCTACCGGGACAGGGAAAGACTATGGCTACACCTTC.

Many counts were recorded for this clonotype. The rearrangement uses TRBV18 and TRBJ2-7, with 9 bases that match TRBD1. Germline V gene sequence: CDR1 KGHSH, CDR2 LQKENI. The V and J ends lost 2 bases and 4 bases, in that order; junction bases with no gene match: 6. This CDR3 has 15 amino acids. The DNA of the CDR3 is TGTGCCAGCTCACCAGGGACAGGGTCTATTTACGAGCAGTACTTC. This gives the protein CASSPGTGSIYEQYF.

With regard to this clonotype: Since a much larger clone is just one base distant, this may be a read error. The CDR3: CSARTGNNYGYTF. CDR3 DNA sequence: TGCAGTGCTAGGACAGGGAATAACTATGGCTACACCTTC. The gene calls are TRBV20-1 and TRBJ1-2; TRBD1 agrees at 7 bases. The CDR3 length is 13 residues. Per germline, CDR1 DFQATT and CDR2 SNEGSKA (reference sequence). The V and J ends lost 3 bases and 1 base, in that order; junction bases with no gene match: 2.

A word on this clonotype: The junction differs from germline at one of its ends, possibly a read error. The chain carries TRBV5-1 and TRBJ1-1; D may be TRBD1 (6 bases). Looked up from germline, CDR1 is SGHRS and CDR2 is YFSETQ. The CDR3 spans 17 residues. CDR3 loop: CASSPTVRGGGVTETFF. CDR3 DNA: TGCGCCAGCAGCCCTACGGTTAGGGGGGGAGGCGTCACTGAAACTTTCTTT.

The V gene is TRBV20-1, the J gene TRBJ1-5; the D is unclear. This CDR3 has 15 residues. V was shortened by 1 base and J by 2 bases, with 12 bases between the two germline ends. The germline gives CDR1 DFQATT, CDR2 SNEGSKA (reference sequence). CDR3 DNA sequence: TGCAGTGCTAGAGTGGAGGAGATAGGCAATCAGCCCCAGCATTTT. It specifies CSARVEEIGNQPQHF.

This clonotype has ten or more counts. J is TRBJ2-6 and V is TRBV7-2, with D perhaps TRBD2 (7 bases). This CDR3 region has 15 residues. The ends were cut back, 5 bases at V and 4 bases at J, with 12 bases in the middle. Germline V CDR1 and CDR2: SGHTA, FQGNSA. The CDR3 reads CASSPRGAGANVLTF. CDR3 bases: TGTGCCAGCAGCCCCCGGGGGGCCGGGGCCAACGTCCTGACTTTC. The entire variable domain, with the rest obtained from reference TRBV7-2 and TRBJ2-6, is as follows: GAGVSQSPSNKVTEKGKDVELRCDPISGHTALYWYRQSLGQGLEFLIYFQGNSAPDKSGLPSDRFSAERTGGSVSTLTIQRTQQEDSAVYLCASSPRGAGANVLTFGAGSRLTVL.

Ten or more counts support this clonotype. J is TRBJ2-1 and V is TRBV12-3 or TRBV12-4; perhaps TRBD2 as D (6 bases). The CDR3 extends over 15 amino acids. V lost 6 bases to trimming and J lost 5 bases, with 17 bases between them. CDR3 region: CASSRTGTSDNEQFF. The CDR3 nucleotides read TGTGCCAGCAGCCGAACCGGGACTTCTGACAATGAGCAGTTCTTC.